This T cell receptor (beta chain) originates from a study of T-cell reconstitution after alpha-beta-depleted transplantation in children. For TCRbeta, the library was prepared with unique molecular identifiers. TCRdb independently ran MiXCR on the PCR reads; one entry per CDR3 protein. Among 85,000 to 120,000 distinct CDR3 sequences listed, less than 6% were seen once. This clonotype appeared many times. The CDR3 is made up of 17 amino acids. Germline-derived CDR1 and CDR2 are SGHAT and FQNNGV. The V gene end was trimmed by 0 bases and the J gene end by 5 bases; junction bases not matched to a gene: 11.

The sample consisted of PBMCs, mostly from graft donor cells, taken 60 days after TCRalphabeta/CD19-depleted stem cell transplant. The clonotype originates from a female patient aged 2-10 years who had a stem cell transplant for Fanconi anemia, so the T cells may come from the graft donor. This chain connects TRBV11-2 to TRBJ2-3; 7 bases match TRBD2. The CDR3 is CASSLDYGREEEDTQYF. In DNA, the CDR3 is TGTGCCAGCAGCTTAGATTACGGACGGGAGGAGGAAGATACGCAGTATTTT.